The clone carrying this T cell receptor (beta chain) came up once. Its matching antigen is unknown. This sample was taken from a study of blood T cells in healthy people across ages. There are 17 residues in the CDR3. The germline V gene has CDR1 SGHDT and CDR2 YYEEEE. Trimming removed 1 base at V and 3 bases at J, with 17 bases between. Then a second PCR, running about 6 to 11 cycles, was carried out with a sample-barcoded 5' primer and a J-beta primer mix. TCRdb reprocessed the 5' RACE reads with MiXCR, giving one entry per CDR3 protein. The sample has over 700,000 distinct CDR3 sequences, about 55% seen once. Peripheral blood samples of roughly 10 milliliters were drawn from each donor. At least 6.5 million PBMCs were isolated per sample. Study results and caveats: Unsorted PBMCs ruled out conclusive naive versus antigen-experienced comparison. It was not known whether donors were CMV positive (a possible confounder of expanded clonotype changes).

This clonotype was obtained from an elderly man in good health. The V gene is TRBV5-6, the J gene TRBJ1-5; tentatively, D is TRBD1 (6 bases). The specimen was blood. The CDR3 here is CASSLFLRTAYNQPQHF. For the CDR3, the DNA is TGTGCCAGCAGCTTGTTTCTAAGGACAGCCTACAATCAGCCCCAGCATTTT.